This T cell receptor beta chain originates from a study of T cells in Graves' hyperthyroidism and ophthalmopathy. It was uncontrolled infection, other autoimmune disease, pregnancy or lactation that excluded patients. Each diagnosis was grounded in clinical symptoms, serum thyroxine and TRAb, thyroid ultrasound, and orbital computed tomography. The CDR3 is 14 residues long. Germline V CDR1 and CDR2: DFQATT, SNEGSKA (reference sequence). Between the trimmed V and J ends, which lost 6 bases and 5 bases, there was a span of 20 bases. Authors of the study amplified TCR beta CDR3 regions from RNA transcripts. HTBI primers were used for first-round RT-PCR of the TCR CDR3. TCRdb re-called the multiplex PCR reads through MiXCR, storing one row per CDR3 protein. This sample has more than 550,000 distinct CDR3 sequences, with 45% found just once. The study's findings and limits: Ophthalmopathy was identified by the model a median approximately six months ahead of onset. Researchers report that a 13 V-J model separated ophthalmopathy from stable hyperthyroidism.

In regard to this clonotype: The antigen is unknown.

The gene calls are TRBV20-1 and TRBJ2-7; D is possibly TRBD1 (5 bases). The clonotype comes from an adult man with Graves' disease, either hyperthyroidism or ophthalmopathy (not recorded which). Material: peripheral blood or thyroid tissue (not recorded which). In DNA, the CDR3 is TGCAGTGCCGCTAAACACAGGAGAAGTAACGAGCAGTACTTC. Protein: CSAAKHRRSNEQYF.